A single sample is the source of the 8 T cell receptor beta chains below, sequenced in a study of blood T cell repertoires in COVID-19. Here immunoSEQ multiplex PCR was the method, and the copy in TCRdb shows in-frame clones only, minus some. The table has 300,000 to 400,000 clones, under 95% seen once. The source material was peripheral blood. These receptors all come from a woman under 30 who had recovered from COVID-19.

The chain couples TRBV6-6 to TRBJ2-3, with 15 bases identical to TRBD2. The CDR3 is 17 amino acids. With 5 bases clipped from V and 2 bases from J, the junction kept 5 bases outside the gene matches. Germline V gene sequence: CDR1 MNHNY, CDR2 SVGAGI (reference sequence). The CDR3 spells CASSRGTSGRNTDTQYF. The CDR3 bases are TGTGCCAGCAGTCGCGGGACTAGCGGGAGGAACACAGATACGCAGTATTTT.

The CDR3 DNA reads TGTGCCAGCAGCCAGAGGGGACTAGCGGGAGGGCCGGTGCAGTTCTTC. Translated: CASSQRGLAGGPVQFF. V gene TRBV5-4 combines with J gene TRBJ2-1; 16 nucleotides align to TRBD2. Trimming at V came to 4 bases and at J to 12 bases, leaving 10 bases not matched to a gene. The CDR3 length is 16 residues. Germline values: CDR1 SGHNT, CDR2 YYREEE (reference sequence).

DNA for the CDR3: TGTGCCAGCAGCGTCGGGGGCAGGACTAGCGGGGTTAATGAGCAGTTCTTC. Amino acids: CASSVGGRTSGVNEQFF. V is TRBV9 and J is TRBJ2-1; 12 bases map to TRBD2. CDR3 length: 17 residues. V shed 2 bases, J shed 7 bases, and the junction held 10 bases outside the gene matches. CDR1 is SGDLS and CDR2 is YYNGEE in the germline V gene.

J is TRBJ1-2 and V is TRBV6-6, with D maybe TRBD1 (5 bases). The germline gives CDR1 MNHNY, CDR2 SVGAGI (reference sequence). Trimming took 8 bases from V and 3 from J, leaving 19 bases between them. The CDR3 extends over 15 amino acids. The CDR3 reads CASRDPTGGDYGYTF. For the CDR3, the DNA is TGTGCCAGCCGGGACCCAACTGGGGGGGACTATGGCTACACCTTC.

This clone was observed once. The chain has TRBV28 and TRBJ2-7, with a possible D match to TRBD1 (6 bases). Germline CDR1 and CDR2: MDHEN and SYDVKM. The V end was cut by 3 bases, the J end by 2 bases, with 14 bases between. CDR3 length equals 15 residues. This CDR3 is CASSFSPGQTYEQYV. DNA for the CDR3: TGTGCCAGCAGTTTTTCCCCGGGACAAACCTACGAGCAGTACGTC.

In its sample, this clone was seen once. The J gene is TRBJ1-5, the V gene TRBV2, with a weak D call TRBD1 (6 bases). Trimming removed 7 bases at V and 9 bases at J, with 22 bases between. This CDR3 is built from 15 residues. Germline-derived CDR1 and CDR2 are SNHLY and FYNNEI. The DNA of the CDR3 is TGTGCCAGCAACGTGGGGGGGCCCGGCGGGTTGCCCCAGCATTTT. Translating it yields CASNVGGPGGLPQHF. The complete variable domain, with remaining parts taken from reference TRBV2 and TRBJ1-5, reads EPEVTQTPSHQVTQMGQEVILRCVPISNHLYFYWYRQILGQKVEFLVSFYNNEISEKSEIFDDQFSVERPDGSNFTLKIRSTKLEDSAMYFCASNVGGPGGLPQHFGDGTRLSIL.

V and J are TRBV6-2 or TRBV6-3 and TRBJ1-2; 10 bases fit TRBD1. After removal of 5 bases from V and 4 bases from J, the junction contained 13 bases not matched to a gene. CDR1 and CDR2 from the germline V gene are MNHEY and SVGEGT. This CDR3 spans 17 amino acids. The CDR3 spells CASSLRDRGSRSYGYTF. CDR3 bases: TGTGCCAGCAGTCTCCGGGACAGGGGAAGTCGGAGCTATGGCTACACCTTC.

The rearrangement links TRBV19 to TRBJ1-1, with D uncertain. The CDR3 totals 13 residues. Trimming stripped 1 base from V and 3 bases from J, with 6 bases between. CDR1 and CDR2 from the germline V gene are LNHDA and SQIVND (reference sequence). Here the CDR3 reads CASSIAGYTEAFF. CDR3 nucleotide sequence: TGTGCCAGTAGTATAGCCGGGTACACTGAAGCTTTCTTT.